The 20 T cell receptor beta chains in this list originate from one sample, sequenced in a study of blood T cell repertoires in COVID-19. Some clones are missing from TCRdb's copy, which holds only in-frame ones; the method was immunoSEQ multiplex PCR. Here the sample spans roughly 87,000 clones, 70% to 85% being singletons. The specimen was peripheral blood. The receptors shown here come from a woman aged 45-65 years with acute or convalescent COVID-19.

This clone was seen a few times. The V call is TRBV19, the J call TRBJ1-5, with a possible D match to TRBD1 (6 bases). The germline V gene has CDR1 LNHDA and CDR2 SQIVND (reference sequence). The V end was cut by 3 bases, the J end by 0 bases, with 15 bases between. The length of the CDR3 is 17 residues. CDR3 coding DNA: TGTGCCAGTAGTATGGGGGCAGGGAGGGATAGCAATCAGCCCCAGCATTTT. This encodes CASSMGAGRDSNQPQHF. Looking up the rest from reference TRBV19 and TRBJ1-5 gives the full variable domain: DGGITQSPKYLFRKEGQNVTLSCEQNLNHDAMYWYRQDPGQGLRLIYYSQIVNDFQKGDIAEGYSVSREKKESFPLTVTSAQKNPTAFYLCASSMGAGRDSNQPQHFGDGTRLSIL.

The chain combines TRBV6-2 or TRBV6-3 with TRBJ1-2; D remains ambiguous. The CDR3 runs 14 residues. V was clipped by 0 bases and J by 7 bases, with 12 bases between them. CDR1 MNHEY and CDR2 SVGEGT come from the germline V gene. The CDR3 nucleotides read TGTGCCAGCAGTTACTCCACCTCACAACGTGGCTACACCTTC. This encodes CASSYSTSQRGYTF.

V is TRBV6-5 and J is TRBJ2-1; 8 bases are shared with TRBD2. The CDR3 is 16 amino acids. J was trimmed by 2 bases and V by 2 bases; bases with no gene match: 5. The germline CDR1 and CDR2 sequences are MNHEY and SVGAGI. CDR3 DNA sequence: TGTGCCAGCAGTTACGAAGCGGGGGCCGCCTACAATGAGCAGTTCTTC. This sequence encodes CASSYEAGAAYNEQFF.

There are a few counts of this clone. The gene calls are TRBV2 and TRBJ1-3; D gene unclear. CDR3 length: 15 amino acids. The V and J ends lost 6 bases and 0 bases respectively, with 12 bases between them. The germline CDR1 and CDR2 sequences are SNHLY and FYNNEI. This chain's CDR3 is CASRGSVYSGNTIYF. Written as DNA, the CDR3 is TGTGCCAGCAGGGGCTCAGTGTACTCTGGAAACACCATATATTTT. Using reference TRBV2 and TRBJ1-3 for the parts outside the CDR3, the full variable domain is EPEVTQTPSHQVTQMGQEVILRCVPISNHLYFYWYRQILGQKVEFLVSFYNNEISEKSEIFDDQFSVERPDGSNFTLKIRSTKLEDSAMYFCASRGSVYSGNTIYFGEGSWLTVV.

The chain recombines TRBV2 with TRBJ2-7, with D possibly TRBD1 on 6 matching bases. V lost 6 bases, J lost 4 bases, and 19 bases lay in between. Germline CDR1 is SNHLY and CDR2 is FYNNEI. The CDR3 consists of 15 residues. The CDR3 nucleotides read TGTGCCAGCAGCCGGTATGGGGGCCCCGGGTACGAGCAGTACTTC. Protein: CASSRYGGPGYEQYF.

The chain employs TRBV29-1 and TRBJ2-3, with a weak D call TRBD1 (5 bases). V shed 6 bases and J shed 11 bases, with 18 bases lying between them. Germline CDR1 reads SQVTM; CDR2 reads ANQGSEA. CDR3 length equals 12 residues. In DNA, the CDR3 is TGCAGCGTGGAAAGTCAAGGGGTTATGCAGTATTTT. Translation: CSVESQGVMQYF.

The chain recombines TRBV7-2 with TRBJ1-1; a possible D gene is TRBD1 (6 bases). The length of the CDR3 is 14 residues. The germline CDR1 and CDR2 sequences are SGHTA and FQGNSA. With 3 bases removed from V and 6 bases from J, the gap between germline ends came to 14 bases. CDR3 nucleotides: TGTGCCAGCAGCTTTGAAGGGGGGGTCTCTGAAGCTTTCTTT. Its translation: CASSFEGGVSEAFF.

The V call is TRBV11-2, the J call TRBJ2-3; TRBD2 aligns across 12 bases. The CDR3 sequence is 16 residues long. Germline V gives CDR1 SGHAT, CDR2 FQNNGV. V shed 5 bases, J shed 2 bases, and the junction held 5 bases outside the gene matches. The CDR3 nucleotides are TGTGCCAGCAGCCCAGGACTAGCGGGGACCACAGATACGCAGTATTTT. Translated, it gives CASSPGLAGTTDTQYF.

This rearrangement joins TRBV12-3 or TRBV12-4 to TRBJ1-2; D gene uncertain. V lost 3 bases, J lost 14 bases, and 13 bases lay in between. There are 11 residues in the CDR3. CDR3 DNA sequence: TGTGCCAGCAGTTTCGCCTGGAAGACAACCTTC. Its protein product is CASSFAWKTTF.

V gene TRBV28 combines with J gene TRBJ1-2, with 7 bases fitting TRBD1. The CDR3 totals 15 residues. CDR1 and CDR2 (germline): MDHEN, SYDVKM. V shed 5 bases, J shed 4 bases, and the junction held 10 bases outside the gene matches. The CDR3 spells CASSPIGGPSYGYTF. CDR3 DNA sequence: TGTGCCAGCAGTCCCATAGGGGGCCCGTCCTATGGCTACACCTTC.

The V and J genes are TRBV30 and TRBJ2-5; a weak D match, TRBD2 (5 bases). CDR1 GTSNPN and CDR2 SVGIG come from the germline V gene (reference sequence). The CDR3 is 13 amino acids. Trimming took off 2 bases at V and 4 bases at J, with 11 bases between the two ends. CDR3 sequence: CAWSTTRGETQYF. The CDR3, as DNA: TGTGCCTGGAGTACAACCCGGGGAGAGACCCAGTACTTC.

This clone was detected once. The V gene is TRBV7-9, the J gene TRBJ2-1, with D perhaps matching TRBD1 (5 bases). Trimming pared 2 bases from V and 3 bases from J, leaving 17 bases between. Germline V gene data show CDR1 as SEHNR and CDR2 as FQNEAQ (reference sequence). The CDR3 has 17 amino acids. The CDR3 here is CASSLRQSSQGYNEQFF. The CDR3 DNA reads TGTGCCAGCAGCTTAAGGCAGTCCAGTCAGGGCTACAATGAGCAGTTCTTC.

This clone was detected a few times. The genes are TRBV30 and TRBJ2-3; 7 bases agree with TRBD2. The J segment lost 2 bases and the V segment lost 1 base, leaving 6 bases of the junction unmatched. The CDR3 consists of 15 residues. CDR1 is GTSNPN and CDR2 is SVGIG in the germline V gene (reference sequence). CDR3 nucleotides: TGTGCCTGGAGTGGCGGCGGGGGAGACACAGATACGCAGTATTTT. Protein: CAWSGGGGDTDTQYF.

This sequence joins TRBV9 and TRBJ2-1; D is perhaps TRBD1 (5 bases). The V gene's germline CDR1 is SGDLS and CDR2 YYNGEE. This CDR3 has 15 amino acids. V was clipped by 0 bases and J by 4 bases, with 11 bases between them. Written as DNA, the CDR3 is TGTGCCAGCAGCGTAGGGGCGGACAAATACAATGAGCAGTTCTTC. It specifies CASSVGADKYNEQFF.

The gene calls are TRBV27 and TRBJ1-3, with 7 bases matching TRBD1. In germline, CDR1 is MNHEY, CDR2 SMNVEV (reference sequence). The CDR3 extends over 15 amino acids. V gave up 5 bases and J gave up 8 bases; unmatched junction bases: 12. The CDR3 DNA reads as TGTGCCAGCAGTCTAGCAGGGGGTAGGAAGGACACCATATATTTT. Amino acids: CASSLAGGRKDTIYF.

The chain carries TRBV28 and TRBJ2-7; 7 bases are shared with TRBD1. Trimming cost V 3 bases and J 4 bases; bases outside gene matches: 3. The CDR3 is 13 amino acids. Germline-derived CDR1 and CDR2 are MDHEN and SYDVKM. The CDR3 reads CASSLGTAYEQYF. The DNA for the CDR3 is TGTGCCAGCAGTTTGGGGACAGCTTACGAGCAGTACTTC.

The chain recombines TRBV28 with TRBJ1-4, with D possibly being TRBD1 (5 bases). The CDR3 runs 15 residues. V lost 5 bases, J lost 3 bases, and 13 bases lay in between. From germline, CDR1 is MDHEN and CDR2 SYDVKM. CDR3 in DNA: TGTGCCAGCAGTCCCCAGGGCTCGGCTAATGAAAAACTGTTTTTT. Translated, it gives CASSPQGSANEKLFF.

V is TRBV25-1 and J is TRBJ1-6, with D possibly matching TRBD1 (5 bases). V was clipped by 5 bases and J by 7 bases, with 15 bases between them. The CDR3 length is 15 residues. Germline V CDR1 and CDR2: MGHDK, SYGVNS. CDR3 DNA sequence: TGTGCCAGCAGTTCCCCGGGACTCAAGAATTCACCCCTCCACTTT. Protein product: CASSSPGLKNSPLHF.

The CDR3 is CASSLGGWNEQFF. CDR3 sequence (DNA): TGTGCCAGCAGTTTAGGAGGGTGGAATGAGCAGTTCTTC. The chain recombines TRBV12-3 or TRBV12-4 with TRBJ2-1; possibly TRBD2 for D (5 bases). The germline V and J ends were trimmed by 1 base and 7 bases, with 8 bases remaining between them. This CDR3 comprises 13 residues.

This chain joins TRBV12-3 or TRBV12-4 and TRBJ2-7; weak D call: TRBD1 (7 bases). This CDR3 spans 12 amino acids. V was pared by 1 base and J by 10 bases, with 11 bases between. CDR3 region: CASSLGGTDQYF. CDR3 nucleotide sequence: TGTGCCAGCAGTTTAGGCGGGACAGACCAGTACTTC.